The next 31 T cell receptor beta chains were all read from a single sample in a study of T cells in Graves' hyperthyroidism and ophthalmopathy. Template material for amplifying TCR beta CDR3 regions consisted of RNA transcripts. HTBI primers were employed in a first-round RT-PCR of the TCR CDR3. TCRdb reprocessed the multiplex PCR reads with MiXCR, giving one entry per CDR3 protein. Of around 420,000 distinct CDR3 sequences listed, roughly 13% were seen once; the top ten hold 5.3%. The specimen sequenced was blood. These receptor sequences come from a woman aged 18-35 years with Graves' hyperthyroidism.

This clonotype was seen many times. V gene TRBV9 combines with J gene TRBJ2-3, with D unclear. The CDR3 covers 12 residues. Trimming removed 3 bases at V and 2 bases at J, with 4 bases between. Germline lookup yields CDR1 SGDLS and CDR2 YYNGEE. This CDR3 reads CASSAPTDTQYF. CDR3 DNA: TGTGCCAGCAGCGCTCCCACAGATACGCAGTATTTT.

This chain links TRBV6-1 with TRBJ1-6, with TRBD1 as a possible D gene (6 bases). Trimming shortened V by 5 bases and J by 11 bases, and 13 bases separated the two germline ends. CDR1 MNHNS and CDR2 SASEGT come from the germline V gene. This CDR3 contains 13 residues. The CDR3 here is CASSRQAAAPLHF. CDR3 DNA sequence: TGTGCCAGCAGTCGACAGGCTGCGGCACCCCTCCACTTT.

Many counts were recorded for this clonotype. The chain combines TRBV29-1 with TRBJ1-1; D ambiguous. CDR3 size: 13 residues. CDR1 is SQVTM and CDR2 is ANQGSEA in the germline V gene. The V gene lost 4 bases and the J gene lost 4 bases, with 13 bases spanning the gap. The CDR3 DNA sequence: TGCAGCGTTGTATCTCGGGGTGCCACTGAAGCTTTCTTT. Residues: CSVVSRGATEAFF.

As for this clonotype: A much more abundant neighbour one base away suggests this may be a read error. The chain joins TRBV27 to TRBJ1-1, with 7 bases identical to TRBD1. J gave up 4 bases and V 7 bases, and 15 bases lay outside the gene matches. The CDR3 sequence is 16 residues long. Germline CDR1 and CDR2: MNHEY and SMNVEV (reference sequence). The chain's CDR3 is CASNQSTGILITEAFF. The CDR3 nucleotides read TGTGCCAGCAACCAATCGACAGGGATCCTCATCACTGAAGCTTTCTTT.

CDR3 coding DNA: TGTGCCAGCAGCTTTTACAGGGGCCGCTACGAGCAGTACTTC. Translation: CASSFYRGRYEQYF. J is TRBJ2-7 and V is TRBV11-2, with 7 positions matching TRBD1. The CDR3 has 14 amino acids. V shed 3 bases and J 3 bases; nucleotides not matched to a gene: 5. Germline values: CDR1 SGHAT, CDR2 FQNNGV. Full variable domain (remainder filled in from reference TRBV11-2 and TRBJ2-7): EAGVAQSPRYKIIEKRQSVAFWCNPISGHATLYWYQQILGQGPKLLIQFQNNGVVDDSQLPKDRFSAERLKGVDSTLKIQPAKLEDSAVYLCASSFYRGRYEQYFGPGTRLTVT.

The J gene is TRBJ1-2, the V gene TRBV14; D remains ambiguous. The ends were cut back, 8 bases at V and 5 bases at J, with 12 bases in the middle. The CDR3 sequence is 12 residues long. The germline V gene has CDR1 SGHDN and CDR2 FVKESK. This chain's CDR3 is CASVGRTYGYTF. The CDR3 DNA is TGTGCCAGCGTTGGACGGACTTATGGCTACACCTTC.

This clonotype was counted at least ten times. The chain joins TRBV12-3 or TRBV12-4 to TRBJ2-1, with TRBD1 identical over 7 bases. The CDR3 spans 13 residues. Trimming cost V 5 bases and J 4 bases; bases outside gene matches: 2. CDR3 protein: CASSPGQYNEQFF. CDR3 DNA sequence: TGTGCCAGCAGTCCGGGACAGTACAATGAGCAGTTCTTC.

This clonotype was detected ten times or more. The rearrangement uses TRBV30 and TRBJ1-2; TRBD1 matches 9 bases. Germline V CDR1 and CDR2: GTSNPN, SVGIG (reference sequence). Trimming took 0 bases from V and 4 from J; bases not matched to a gene: 3. This CDR3 comprises 14 residues. CDR3 nucleotides: TGTGCCTGGAGTGTACAGACAGGGGGCTATGGCTACACCTTC. Protein: CAWSVQTGGYGYTF.

The chain recombines TRBV7-9 with TRBJ2-3; 9 nucleotides match TRBD1. Germline lookup yields CDR1 SEHNR and CDR2 FQNEAQ (reference sequence). The V segment lost 3 bases and the J segment 4 bases; nucleotides outside the gene matches: 8. The CDR3 is 16 amino acids. CDR3 in amino acids: CASSFGTGFLADTQYF. CDR3 in DNA: TGTGCCAGCAGCTTCGGGACAGGGTTTCTCGCAGATACGCAGTATTTT.

This clonotype was counted many times. The J gene is TRBJ1-1, the V gene TRBV27; 10 bases are a match to TRBD1. This CDR3 spans 16 amino acids. The junction had 9 bases not matched to a gene; V was cut back by 5 bases and J by 3 bases. Germline CDR1 is MNHEY and CDR2 is SMNVEV (reference sequence). CDR3 coding DNA: TGTGCCAGCAGTAACTGGGACAGGGGCGTCGACACTGAAGCTTTCTTT. Protein: CASSNWDRGVDTEAFF.

This clonotype was picked up many times. CDR3: CASSLGYGAEAFF. Here the CDR3 DNA reads TGTGCCAGCAGTTTAGGTTATGGCGCTGAAGCTTTCTTT. The chain is built from TRBV12-3 or TRBV12-4 and TRBJ1-1; D remains ambiguous. V lost 1 base, J lost 6 bases, and 9 bases lay in between. The CDR3 contains 13 residues.

Ten or more counts support this clonotype. The rearrangement links TRBV29-1 to TRBJ2-7; no definite D call. The V gene lost 2 bases and the J gene lost 0 bases, with 14 bases spanning the gap. Germline values: CDR1 SQVTM, CDR2 ANQGSEA. The CDR3 sequence is 15 residues long. This CDR3 is CSVEKAGPSSYEQYF. In DNA form, the CDR3 reads TGCAGCGTTGAAAAGGCTGGTCCGAGCTCCTACGAGCAGTACTTC.

This clonotype occurred a few times. The chain employs TRBV5-1 and TRBJ1-6; a possible D gene is TRBD1 (5 bases). CDR1 is SGHRS and CDR2 is YFSETQ in the germline V gene. This CDR3 region has 16 residues. V was shortened by 5 bases and J by 5 bases, with 17 bases between the two germline ends. The CDR3 protein is CASRTVPGTNNSPLHF. CDR3 DNA: TGCGCCAGCAGGACAGTCCCCGGGACCAATAATTCACCCCTCCACTTT.

This clonotype was counted ten times or more. CDR3 sequence (DNA): TGTGCCAGCAGTGGGACAGGGTTTCGCGAGCAGTACTTC. Its protein is CASSGTGFREQYF. The chain joins TRBV27 to TRBJ2-7; 9 bases align to TRBD1. Per the germline V gene, CDR1 is MNHEY and CDR2 is SMNVEV (reference sequence). V shed 5 bases and J 6 bases; nucleotides not matched to a gene: 5. The CDR3 contains 13 residues.

In this sample, this clonotype turned up a few times. The rearrangement links TRBV28 to TRBJ2-4; 8 bases match TRBD1. The CDR3 is 14 amino acids. J lost 1 base, V lost 11 bases, and 7 bases had no gene match. CDR1 MDHEN and CDR2 SYDVKM come from the germline V gene. DNA for the CDR3: TGTGCCGGTGGACAGGGCGGGGCCAAAAACATTCAGTACTTC. Translation: CAGGQGGAKNIQYF.

At least ten counts were recorded for this clonotype. The chain combines TRBV20-1 with TRBJ1-5, with a tentative D call TRBD1 (6 bases). Looked up from germline, CDR1 is DFQATT and CDR2 is SNEGSKA (reference sequence). V lost 0 bases and J lost 2, with 11 bases in between. The CDR3 loop spans 15 amino acids. In DNA form, the CDR3 reads TGCAGTGCTAGAGATGGACAGCTCCGCAATCAGCCCCAGCATTTT. Translation: CSARDGQLRNQPQHF.

V usage is TRBV5-6 and J usage is TRBJ2-7, with TRBD1 as a possible D gene (5 bases). The length of the CDR3 is 16 residues. Germline V gives CDR1 SGHDT, CDR2 YYEEEE. V dropped 0 bases and J dropped 3 bases, with 16 bases sitting between them. The CDR3 nucleotides read TGTGCCAGCAGCTTGGAGCGTGGCAGGGCAGACTACGAGCAGTACTTC. Encoded protein: CASSLERGRADYEQYF.

This clonotype was seen at least ten times. The chain is built from TRBV12-3 or TRBV12-4 and TRBJ2-7, with D unresolved. The V and J ends lost 3 bases and 4 bases respectively, with 10 bases between them. The CDR3 runs 13 residues. CDR3 sequence: CASSLSLGYEQYF. Written as DNA, the CDR3 is TGTGCCAGCAGTTTGAGTCTAGGGTACGAGCAGTACTTC.

This clonotype has ten or more counts. The chain has TRBV20-1 and TRBJ2-7; the match to TRBD1 covers 7 bases. The CDR3 is 13 amino acids. After removal of 3 bases from V and 2 bases from J, the junction contained 4 bases not matched to a gene. Germline CDR1 reads DFQATT; CDR2 reads SNEGSKA (reference sequence). The CDR3 loop is CSASTGETYEQYF. In DNA, the CDR3 is TGCAGTGCTAGTACAGGGGAAACCTACGAGCAGTACTTC.

This clonotype has just a few counts. The chain carries TRBV12-3 or TRBV12-4 and TRBJ2-1; 9 positions match TRBD2. The CDR3 is 14 amino acids. J lost 9 bases, V lost 11 bases, and 14 bases had no gene match. The DNA for the CDR3 is TGTGCCGGGGGGGCTAGCGGGACGGTGGGTGAGCAGTTCTTC. Translated: CAGGASGTVGEQFF.

This chain connects TRBV11-2 to TRBJ2-1; 8 nucleotides match TRBD2. Germline V gene lookup returns CDR1 SGHAT and CDR2 FQNNGV. J lost 4 bases, V lost 8 bases, and 19 bases had no gene match. The CDR3 is 18 residues long. The CDR3 bases are TGTGCCAGCGCCCTCTCCAGCGCTGGTAGCGGGACTTACAATGAGCAGTTCTTC. Protein sequence: CASALSSAGSGTYNEQFF. Full variable domain (rest looked up from reference TRBV11-2 and TRBJ2-1): EAGVAQSPRYKIIEKRQSVAFWCNPISGHATLYWYQQILGQGPKLLIQFQNNGVVDDSQLPKDRFSAERLKGVDSTLKIQPAKLEDSAVYLCASALSSAGSGTYNEQFFGPGTRLTVL.

This clonotype was picked up a small number of times. The junction departs from germline at one end; a sequencing error may be responsible. The chain is built from TRBV5-1 and TRBJ2-1; 10 nucleotides match TRBD2. The germline CDR1 and CDR2 sequences are SGHRS and YFSETQ. The CDR3 consists of 17 residues. CDR3 loop: CASSGHSGRTNYNEQFF. The CDR3, as DNA: TGTGCCAGCAGCGGACATAGCGGGAGGACAAACTACAATGAGCAGTTCTTC.

This clonotype came up many times. The V gene is TRBV30, the J gene TRBJ2-7; D may be TRBD1 (6 bases). Per the germline V gene, CDR1 is GTSNPN and CDR2 is SVGIG (reference sequence). CDR3 length: 12 amino acids. Trimming left V 2 bases short and J 3 bases short, with 8 bases between. CDR3 sequence (DNA): TGTGCCTGGAGTCCGACAGGCTACGAGCAGTACTTC. Residues: CAWSPTGYEQYF.

This clonotype has at least ten counts. This rearrangement joins TRBV24-1 to TRBJ2-1; 9 bases fit TRBD1. Germline CDR1 is KGHDR and CDR2 is SFDVKD. Losses at the gene ends were 4 bases for V and 6 bases for J; bases not matched to a gene: 9. This CDR3 has 16 amino acids. This chain's CDR3 is CATSDTPGQGGNEQFF. The CDR3 bases are TGTGCCACCAGTGACACCCCGGGACAGGGTGGCAATGAGCAGTTCTTC.

This clonotype showed up many times. The chain couples TRBV7-3 to TRBJ2-7; 8 nucleotides line up with TRBD1. With 0 bases clipped from V and 2 bases from J, the junction kept 3 bases outside the gene matches. Germline V gene sequence: CDR1 SGHTA, CDR2 FQGTGA. CDR3 length: 15 amino acids. CDR3 coding DNA: TGTGCCAGCAGCTTAACCGGACAGGGTGCCTACGAGCAGTACTTC. Translation gives CASSLTGQGAYEQYF.

This clonotype was seen many times. This chain uses TRBV6-6 with TRBJ2-1, with 14 bases aligning to TRBD2. V shed 2 bases and J 7 bases; nucleotides not matched to a gene: 16. In germline, CDR1 is MNHNY, CDR2 SVGAGI (reference sequence). This CDR3 has 20 amino acids. This CDR3 is CASSYGTSGRLPPGRNEQFF. The CDR3 DNA sequence: TGTGCCAGCAGTTACGGGACTAGCGGGAGATTACCCCCCGGAAGGAATGAGCAGTTCTTC.

This clonotype was detected ten times or more. CDR3 amino acids: CAINIHDNGRANNEQFF. The CDR3 coding sequence is TGTGCCATCAATATCCACGACAACGGGAGGGCCAACAATGAGCAGTTCTTC. This chain uses TRBV10-3 with TRBJ2-1; 8 nucleotides agree with TRBD2. This CDR3 region has 17 residues. Germline V CDR1 and CDR2: ENHRY, SYGVKD. The V and J ends lost 7 bases and 5 bases, in that order; junction bases with no gene match: 16.

Notes on this clonotype: This could be a read error, since a much larger clone is one nucleotide away. The chain joins TRBV28 to TRBJ2-1; D is perhaps TRBD2 (6 bases). CDR3 length: 11 residues. In germline, CDR1 is MDHEN, CDR2 SYDVKM. V was pared by 4 bases and J by 9 bases, with 7 bases between. The CDR3 coding sequence is TGTGCCAGCAGTTCGGGAGTTGAGCAGTTCTTC. It translates to CASSSGVEQFF.

The chain carries TRBV27 and TRBJ1-4; TRBD1 is a possible D gene (5 bases). Germline V CDR1 and CDR2: MNHEY, SMNVEV (reference sequence). The V and J ends lost 3 bases and 5 bases respectively, with 13 bases between them. The CDR3 consists of 15 residues. The DNA of the CDR3 is TGTGCCAGCAGTTTGCTGGGCAGGGAAAATGAAAAACTGTTTTTT. It is translated as CASSLLGRENEKLFF. The entire variable domain, with the rest obtained from reference TRBV27 and TRBJ1-4, is as follows: EAQVTQNPRYLITVTGKKLTVTCSQNMNHEYMSWYRQDPGLGLRQIYYSMNVEVTDKGDVPEGYKVSRKEKRNFPLILESPSPNQTSLYFCASSLLGRENEKLFFGSGTQLSVL.

This clonotype was recorded at least ten times. The junction departs from the called germline gene at one end, perhaps through a read error. The chain is built from TRBV27 and TRBJ2-7, with TRBD1 matching over 9 bases. Germline CDR1 MNHEY, CDR2 SMNVEV (reference sequence). The CDR3 is 15 residues long. CDR3 sequence reads: CASSVSTGGHYEQYF. CDR3 DNA sequence: TGTGCCAGCAGTGTATCGACAGGGGGTCACTACGAGCAGTACTTC.

The rearrangement uses TRBV2 and TRBJ1-4, with unresolved D. This CDR3 contains 15 residues. The germline gives CDR1 SNHLY, CDR2 FYNNEI. V gave up 6 bases and J gave up 4 bases, with 15 bases separating them. CDR3 loop: CASRDRGLGNEKLFF. CDR3 bases: TGTGCCAGCAGAGACCGGGGTCTTGGTAATGAAAAACTGTTTTTT.